A selection of T cell receptor beta chains follows, all from one sample in a study of blood T cell repertoires in COVID-19. Sequencing was performed with immunoSEQ multiplex PCR; in TCRdb, only in-frame clones are kept and a portion is missing. The data hold roughly 60,000 clones, with more than 65% observed a single time. The sample was peripheral blood. Receptors were obtained from a woman aged 55-70 years with acute or convalescent COVID-19. The CDR3 runs from the conserved cysteine through the conserved F or W. The D gene is left open where the match is weak. Rows give clone size only sometimes, using once, few, many, or a class for an expanded clone.

clone_size | d_call | j_call | v_call | cdr3_nt | cdr3_aa
. | TRBD1 | TRBJ1-6 | TRBV5-8 | TGTGCCAGCAGCTTGGTAATAGGGGGCGGAACTTCACCCCTCCACTTT | CASSLVIGGGTSPLHF
. | TRBD1 | TRBJ2-7 | TRBV5-4 | TGTGCCAGCACGGGGACAGGCTACGAGCAGTACTTC | CASTGTGYEQYF
. | . | TRBJ2-3 | TRBV14 | TGTGCCAGCAGCCCATCGCAGGGCTATACGCAGTATTTT | CASSPSQGYTQYF
. | . | TRBJ1-2 | TRBV11-2 | TGTGCCAGCAGCCTGCTGGCAGGGGTGGTCCCCTTAACTAACTATGGCTACACCTTC | CASSLLAGVVPLTNYGYTF
. | . | TRBJ1-5 | TRBV12-2 | TGTGCAAATGTGGGGGCGGCTCATCAGCCCCAGCATTTT | CANVGAAHQPQHF
. | TRBD1 | TRBJ1-5 | TRBV11-2 | TGTGCCAGCAGCCGGACAGGTCAGCCCCAGCATTTT | CASSRTGQPQHF
. | TRBD2 | TRBJ2-2 | TRBV5-1 | TGCGCCAGCAGCCCTACTCTAGCGGGGACCGGGGAGCTGTTTTTT | CASSPTLAGTGELFF
. | . | TRBJ1-6 | TRBV9 | TGTGCCAGCAGCGTAGAAGGAGGTGGTAATTCACCCCTCCACTTT | CASSVEGGGNSPLHF
few | . | TRBJ1-1 | TRBV10-1 | TGCGCCAGCAGTGATCCCGGCGGGACTGAAGCTTTCTTT | CASSDPGGTEAFF
. | TRBD1 | TRBJ2-5 | TRBV7-9 | TGTGCCAGCAGCGCCTTGGACAGGGGGCAAGAGACCCAGTACTTC | CASSALDRGQETQYF